This T cell receptor beta chain was identified during a study of T-cell reconstitution after alpha-beta-depleted transplantation in children (dated by TCRdb to 2016 to 2017). For the study in its entirety: Using TCR repertoire profiling, the study quantitatively followed how T-cell immune reconstitution unfolded in children after TCRalphabeta/CD19-depleted allogeneic hematopoietic cell transplantation.

Receptor libraries were prepared by PCR. Sequenced on an Illumina HiSeq 2500. To normalize quantification of the TCRbeta repertoire, the TCR libraries were built with molecular barcoding that relied on unique molecular identifiers. TCRdb reanalyzed the raw reads on its own, using fastp at Q25 for trimming and MiXCR for clone calling, and kept in-frame beta chains. Entries that share a CDR3 protein sequence are merged under the most common genes and DNA. This sample comprises approximately 520,000 distinct CDR3 sequences, around a third of them detected only once. Jointly, the top ten make up approximately 2.3% of the sample. V sheds 4 bases and J sheds 4 bases, leaving 21 bases between their ends. For CDR1 and CDR2, the germline V gene (reference sequence) lists DFQATT and SNEGSKA. Inclusive of the bounding cysteine and phenylalanine, the CDR3 is 16 residues long. Of all the DNA, just the CDR3 is kept, 48 bases in frame from base 1.

In the case of this clonotype: This clone's antigen is unknown. No base quality values were provided; no much bigger clone lies one nucleotide off.

The material sequenced was PBMCs from the stem cell graft donor, taken from the stem cell graft. The sequence derives from a human donor who donated a stem cell graft to a child with aplastic anemia. The chain is assembled from TRBV20-1 and TRBJ2-3; the D gene remains uncertain. The DNA sequence follows: TGCAGTGCTATACGTGTGACGGTCGTACCATCAGATACGCAGTATTTT. Translation gives CSAIRVTVVPSDTQYF.